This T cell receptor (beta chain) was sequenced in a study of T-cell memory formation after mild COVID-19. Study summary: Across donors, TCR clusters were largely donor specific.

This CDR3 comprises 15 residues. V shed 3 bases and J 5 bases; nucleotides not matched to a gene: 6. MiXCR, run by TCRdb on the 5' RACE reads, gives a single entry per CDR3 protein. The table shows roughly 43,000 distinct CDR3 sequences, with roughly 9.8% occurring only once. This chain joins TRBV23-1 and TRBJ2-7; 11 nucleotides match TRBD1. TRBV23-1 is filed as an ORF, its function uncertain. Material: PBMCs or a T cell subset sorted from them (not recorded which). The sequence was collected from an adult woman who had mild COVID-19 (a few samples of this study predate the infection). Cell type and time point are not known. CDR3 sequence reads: CASSHPRTGGNEQYF. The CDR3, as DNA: TGCGCCAGCAGTCATCCCAGGACAGGGGGCAACGAGCAGTACTTC.